The rows below give T cell receptor beta chains drawn from one sample of a study of control samples from healthy donors and cancer patients. The data were produced by immunoSEQ multiplex PCR, yet TCRdb's version contains in-frame clones alone and is incomplete. This table has tens of thousands of clones, less than 90% appearing once. The specimen sequenced was blood. These receptors were taken from a woman aged 55-69 years in good health. The CDR3 runs from the conserved cysteine through the conserved F or W. A D gene is named only where the DNA matches it firmly. Only some rows state a clone size, as once, few, many or a class for expanded clones.

V,size,J,D,DNA,CDR3
TRBV7-2,few,TRBJ1-3,.,TGTGCCAGCAGCTTAGAATCCCCTGGAAACACCATATATTTT,CASSLESPGNTIYF
TRBV3-1/TRBV3-2,.,TRBJ2-5,.,TGTGCCAGCAGCCAAAAGGTGGGGAGGGAGACCCAGTACTTC,CASSQKVGRETQYF
TRBV7-8,.,TRBJ1-4,.,TGTGCCAGCAGCTTAGGACAGGAGGCATCATCAGGTGAAAAACTGTTTTTT,CASSLGQEASSGEKLFF
TRBV9,.,TRBJ1-2,.,TGTGCCAGCAGCGCCCGCGGGGGTCAGTTCAACTATGGCTACACCTTC,CASSARGGQFNYGYTF
TRBV5-1,few,TRBJ1-6,TRBD1,TGCGCCAGCAGCCGCGGGACAGTAAATTCACCCCTCCACTTT,CASSRGTVNSPLHF
TRBV3-1/TRBV3-2,.,TRBJ2-5,.,TGTGCCAGCAGCCAAGGTTGGGGCGGGGAGGAGACCCAGTACTTC,CASSQGWGGEETQYF
TRBV2,few,TRBJ2-3,TRBD2,TGTGCCAGCAGTGTACGCGGGGGTACGCAGTATTTT,CASSVRGGTQYF
TRBV3-1/TRBV3-2,once,TRBJ2-5,.,TGTGCCAGCAGCCAAGTGATGCCTCATGGGGAGACCCAGTACTTC,CASSQVMPHGETQYF
TRBV28,.,TRBJ1-1,TRBD1,TGTGCCAGCAGTTTAACCGGACAGGGGAACACTGAAGCTTTCTTT,CASSLTGQGNTEAFF
TRBV3-1/TRBV3-2,.,TRBJ2-2,.,TGTGCCAGCAGCGCCAGGACAGTGGGCGGGGAGCTGTTTTTT,CASSARTVGGELFF
TRBV4-1,.,TRBJ2-7,.,TGCGCCAGCAGCCAACCCCCGGGACATACTCGCTACGAGCAGTACTTC,CASSQPPGHTRYEQYF
TRBV7-9,.,TRBJ1-4,TRBD1,TGTGCCAGCAGCCCCGGGACAGCAAATGAAAAACTGTTTTTT,CASSPGTANEKLFF
TRBV16,.,TRBJ2-3,.,TGTGCCAGCAGCCAATTTCGACACAGTAACACAGATACGCAGTATTTT,CASSQFRHSNTDTQYF
TRBV2,.,TRBJ1-5,.,TGTGCCAGCGGCCCCAGCCCAAATCAGCCCCAGCATTTT,CASGPSPNQPQHF
TRBV6-5,few,TRBJ2-7,TRBD1,TGTGCCAGTACCGAGGGGGACAGCTACTACGAGCAGTACTTC,CASTEGDSYYEQYF
TRBV5-1,.,TRBJ1-2,.,TGCGCCAGCAGCTTGGAACCCAACTATGGCTACACCTTC,CASSLEPNYGYTF
TRBV30,once,TRBJ2-3,TRBD2,TGTGCCTGGATAGCGGGGCTGACTCGGGGCACAGATACGCAGTATTTT,CAWIAGLTRGTDTQYF
TRBV3-1/TRBV3-2,.,TRBJ2-1,TRBD2,TGTGCCAGCAGCTACGGACTAGCGGACTACAATGAGCAGTTCTTC,CASSYGLADYNEQFF
TRBV5-1,once,TRBJ2-7,TRBD2,TGCGCCAGCAGCTTCGTTTACACGGGGACTAGCGAGCAGTACTTC,CASSFVYTGTSEQYF
TRBV7-6,.,TRBJ1-2,TRBD1,TGTGCCAGCAGCACGGACAGGGCCCATGGCTACACCTTC,CASSTDRAHGYTF
TRBV2,once,TRBJ2-4,.,TGTGCCAGCAGTGATGGGGGCGGGGACATTCAGTACTTC,CASSDGGGDIQYF
TRBV11-3,.,TRBJ2-7,.,TGTGCCAGCAGCCAGGGACATAACTCCTACGAGCAGTACTTC,CASSQGHNSYEQYF
TRBV11-2,.,TRBJ2-7,.,TGTGCCAGCAGCTTATACCAGGCCTCCTACGAGCAGTACTTC,CASSLYQASYEQYF
TRBV12-2,.,TRBJ1-1,.,TGTGCAAGTCGCTTAGGGGTAGAGACAGATACCCTGGAGGCACTCACTGAAGCTTTCTTT,CASRLGVETDTLEALTEAFF
TRBV12-1,few,TRBJ2-5,.,TGTGCCAGCAGCTTTGTTGATGAGGAGCGGCTACGAGAGACCCAGTACTTC,CASSFVDEERLRETQYF
TRBV5-6,once,TRBJ1-1,TRBD1,TGTGCCAGCAGCTGGGGACAGGGGGCAAGGGAAGCTTTCTTT,CASSWGQGAREAFF
TRBV7-9,.,TRBJ2-5,TRBD1,TGTGCCAGCAGCCGTTGGACAGGACACCAAGAGACCCAGTACTTC,CASSRWTGHQETQYF
TRBV2,.,TRBJ1-1,TRBD1,TGTGCCAGCAACCGGGACAGGCGGTCTGAAGCTTTCTTT,CASNRDRRSEAFF
TRBV5-1,once,TRBJ1-2,TRBD1,TGCGCCAGCAGCTTGCAAACAGGGGGCTATGGCTACACCTTC,CASSLQTGGYGYTF
TRBV4-3,.,TRBJ2-1,TRBD2,TGCGCCAGCAGCCAAGATTGGGGCGGGGGAGCTTACAATGAGCAGTTCTTC,CASSQDWGGGAYNEQFF
TRBV7-9,.,TRBJ2-3,.,TGTGCCAGCAGCCGATCTCGACTAGGCGCTAGCACAGATACGCAGTATTTT,CASSRSRLGASTDTQYF
TRBV7-9,.,TRBJ2-1,.,TGTGCCAGCAGCCGAAGGGGGGGGTCGAGCAATGAGCAGTTCTTC,CASSRRGGSSNEQFF
TRBV5-1,.,TRBJ2-7,TRBD2,TGCGCCAGCAGCGGGACTAGCGGAACCTACGAGCAGTACTTC,CASSGTSGTYEQYF
TRBV19,.,TRBJ1-5,TRBD1,TGTGCCAGTAGTATAAGGACAGGGAGCAATCAGCCCCAGCATTTT,CASSIRTGSNQPQHF
TRBV6-5,.,TRBJ1-2,TRBD1,TGTGCCAGCAGGGGACAGGCTATCTATGGCTACACCTTC,CASRGQAIYGYTF
TRBV6-2/TRBV6-3,.,TRBJ2-7,TRBD2,TGTGCCAGCAGTTACAGGCGGGAGAGCCCCTACGAGCAGTACTTC,CASSYRRESPYEQYF
TRBV10-3,.,TRBJ2-1,.,TGTGCCATCAGGGGGAGTAGCTCCTACAATGAGCAGTTCTTC,CAIRGSSSYNEQFF
TRBV18,.,TRBJ1-2,.,TGTGCCAGCTCACCACTCCCCGGACAGCCCTATGGCTACACCTTC,CASSPLPGQPYGYTF
TRBV19,.,TRBJ1-1,TRBD1,TGTGCCAGTAGTATAAGGAGGACAGGGGTCGGGAACACTGAAGCTTTCTTT,CASSIRRTGVGNTEAFF
TRBV19,.,TRBJ1-2,.,TGTGCCAGTAGTCCCCAGGGGTTCTATGGCTACACCTTC,CASSPQGFYGYTF
TRBV6-1,.,TRBJ1-4,.,TGTGCCAGCAGTGACCCGGGACTTCCGAATGAAAAACTGTTTTTT,CASSDPGLPNEKLFF
TRBV27,.,TRBJ1-5,TRBD1,TGTGCCAGCAGCAGGGGGGATAGCAATCAGCCCCAGCATTTT,CASSRGDSNQPQHF
TRBV11-2,.,TRBJ1-2,TRBD1,TGTGCCAGCAGCTTCGGGACAGGGGCTAACTATGGCTACACCTTC,CASSFGTGANYGYTF
TRBV7-9,.,TRBJ1-4,.,TGTGCCAGCAGCCGTCACAGTCCAACTAATGAAAAACTGTTTTTT,CASSRHSPTNEKLFF
TRBV28,once,TRBJ2-2,.,TGTGCCAGCACGCGGAGGGCGTTCACCGGGGAGCTGTTTTTT,CASTRRAFTGELFF
TRBV11-3,.,TRBJ2-3,.,TGTGCCAGCAGCTTAGAGAGGAGGGCTACGCAGTATTTT,CASSLERRATQYF
TRBV6-6,.,TRBJ1-1,TRBD1,TGTGCCAGCACTTTGGGACAGGGGGGGGCTGAAGCTTTCTTT,CASTLGQGGAEAFF
TRBV6-1,once,TRBJ1-2,.,TGTGCCAGCAGTGAATGGGAGACAGCTAACTATGGCTACACCTTC,CASSEWETANYGYTF
TRBV11-3,.,TRBJ1-3,.,TGTGCCAGCAGCTTAGCCCAGCGGACTGCTGGAAACACCATATATTTT,CASSLAQRTAGNTIYF
TRBV18,.,TRBJ1-2,.,TGTGCCAGCTCACCAGGATGGGCGGAAGGCGGCTACACCTTC,CASSPGWAEGGYTF
TRBV10-3,.,TRBJ2-4,TRBD1,TGTGCCATCAGTGAGGGGTCAGGGGGTGCCAAAAACATTCAGTACTTC,CAISEGSGGAKNIQYF
TRBV20-1,.,TRBJ2-4,.,TGCAGTGCTAGACCCTCCGACATTCAGTACTTC,CSARPSDIQYF
TRBV2,.,TRBJ2-4,.,TGTGCCAGCAGTGAACAGGGGGCCAAAAACATTCAGTACTTC,CASSEQGAKNIQYF
TRBV19,.,TRBJ2-1,TRBD2,TGTGCCAGTAGTATCGGGACTAGCGGGATGGTCGATGAGCAGTTCTTC,CASSIGTSGMVDEQFF